Below are 28 T cell receptor beta chains sequenced from a single sample in a study of T-cell reconstitution after alpha-beta-depleted transplantation in children. Unique molecular identifiers tagged the TCRbeta library. TCRdb redid the calling of the PCR reads with MiXCR, one entry per CDR3 protein. The sample lists about 500,000 distinct CDR3 sequences, approximately 29% seen once, with around 2.4% in the top ten. Here the sequenced sample was PBMCs from the stem cell graft donor, taken from the stem cell graft. These receptors were taken from a human donor who donated a stem cell graft to a child with aplastic anemia.

Comments on this clonotype: The junction and the germline gene differ at one end; a read error may be behind it. The rearrangement uses TRBV9 and TRBJ2-1; TRBD2 might be the D (6 bases). Germline values: CDR1 SGDLS, CDR2 YYNGEE. There are 16 residues in the CDR3. The CDR3 is CATSVVASGGYNEQFF. Written as DNA, the CDR3 is TGTGCCACCAGCGTAGTAGCCAGCGGAGGGTACAATGAGCAGTTCTTC. The entire variable domain, with the rest obtained from reference TRBV9 and TRBJ2-1, is as follows: DSGVTQTPKHLITATGQRVTLRCSPRSGDLSVYWYQQSLDQGLQFLIQYYNGEERAKGNILERFSAQQFPDLHSELNLSSLELGDSALYFCATSVVASGGYNEQFFGPGTRLTVL.

This chain links TRBV20-1 with TRBJ1-1; D unclear. Germline V gene lookup returns CDR1 DFQATT and CDR2 SNEGSKA (reference sequence). CDR3 length: 15 residues. V dropped 6 bases and J dropped 4 bases, with 21 bases sitting between them. CDR3 loop: CSADQVSLLSTEAFF. As DNA, the CDR3 is TGCAGTGCGGATCAAGTCTCCCTCCTGAGCACTGAAGCTTTCTTT.

The chain is built from TRBV7-2 and TRBJ1-4; D may be TRBD1 (5 bases). Trimming removed 2 bases at V and 13 bases at J, with 14 bases between. This CDR3 spans 13 amino acids. Germline V gene data show CDR1 as SGHTA and CDR2 as FQGNSA. The CDR3 reads CASSLRGAPGLFF. The CDR3 DNA follows: TGTGCCAGCAGCTTAAGGGGAGCTCCAGGACTGTTTTTT.

This clonotype was picked up a small number of times. The V call is TRBV18, the J call TRBJ1-3; the match to TRBD1 covers 9 bases. This CDR3 is 17 amino acids long. Germline V lookup: CDR1 KGHSH, CDR2 LQKENI. After removal of 6 bases from V and 1 base from J, the junction contained 10 bases not matched to a gene. CDR3 amino acids: CASSPPGQGKSGNTIYF. The CDR3 nucleotides are TGTGCCAGCTCGCCTCCTGGACAGGGGAAATCTGGAAACACCATATATTTT.

The chain carries TRBV7-2 and TRBJ2-1; 14 bases are shared with TRBD2. The V and J ends lost 4 bases and 9 bases, in that order; junction bases with no gene match: 5. This CDR3 contains 15 residues. Germline-derived CDR1 and CDR2 are SGHTA and FQGNSA. The CDR3 DNA reads as TGTGCCAGCAGCTCGGGACTAGCGGGAGCCGTTGAGCAGTTCTTC. Its translation: CASSSGLAGAVEQFF.

The chain couples TRBV28 to TRBJ2-5; D might be TRBD2 (6 bases). Germline CDR1 reads MDHEN; CDR2 reads SYDVKM. The CDR3 spans 15 residues. Trimming removed 4 bases from V and 2 bases from J, with 14 bases in between. CDR3 nucleotide sequence: TGTGCCAGCAGTTCGGAGGGAGTCAAGCAAGAGACCCAGTACTTC. This codes for CASSSEGVKQETQYF.

This CDR3 is CASSLRTEETQYF. Here the CDR3 DNA reads TGTGCCAGCAGCTTAAGGACAGAAGAGACCCAGTACTTC. The chain is built from TRBV7-2 and TRBJ2-5; maybe TRBD1 (6 bases). Germline lookup yields CDR1 SGHTA and CDR2 FQGNSA. The CDR3 loop spans 13 amino acids. Trimming removed 2 bases at V and 3 bases at J, with 7 bases between.

The chain carries TRBV4-1 and TRBJ2-5, with TRBD1 identical over 7 bases. This CDR3 spans 15 amino acids. CDR1 and CDR2 from the germline V gene are MGHRA and YSYEKL. The V and J ends lost 0 bases and 3 bases, in that order; junction bases with no gene match: 4. The CDR3 sequence: CASSQDRGSKETQYF. The DNA of the CDR3 is TGCGCCAGCAGCCAAGACAGGGGGAGCAAAGAGACCCAGTACTTC.

This clonotype has just a few counts. The chain links TRBV15 to TRBJ2-7; a possible D gene is TRBD2 (5 bases). Germline CDR1 is LNHNV and CDR2 is YYDKDF (reference sequence). The CDR3 has 16 residues. V shed 0 bases and J shed 2 bases, with 14 bases lying between them. The CDR3 loop reads CATSRDLPSAAYEQYV. The CDR3 DNA reads as TGTGCCACCAGCAGAGATCTCCCTTCAGCGGCCTACGAGCAGTACGTC.

The rearrangement joins TRBV11-2 to TRBJ2-5; TRBD1 or TRBD2 may be the D gene (6 bases each). V gave up 5 bases and J gave up 5 bases, with 15 bases separating them. Germline V CDR1 and CDR2: SGHAT, FQNNGV. The CDR3 totals 14 residues. CDR3 protein: CASSPVGAGETQYF. In DNA form, the CDR3 reads TGTGCCAGCAGCCCCGTGGGGGCGGGGGAGACCCAGTACTTC.

A few counts support this clonotype. The V call is TRBV12-3 or TRBV12-4, the J call TRBJ1-6; D is undetermined. The V and J ends lost 5 bases and 8 bases respectively, with 19 bases between them. The CDR3 runs 16 residues. CDR3 protein: CASSPRILRADSPLHF. In DNA form, the CDR3 reads TGTGCCAGCAGTCCCAGGATCCTACGGGCGGATTCACCCCTCCACTTT.

This clonotype came up a few times. The CDR3 coding sequence is TGTGCCAGTAGAACTAGCGGGAGCCCAGATACGCAGTATTTT. Translation gives CASRTSGSPDTQYF. The rearrangement joins TRBV19 to TRBJ2-3; 11 nucleotides agree with TRBD2. This CDR3 spans 14 amino acids. V shed 6 bases and J 4 bases; nucleotides not matched to a gene: 3. In germline, CDR1 is LNHDA, CDR2 SQIVND (reference sequence). The variable domain in full, with the rest retrieved from reference TRBV19 and TRBJ2-3, is DGGITQSPKYLFRKEGQNVTLSCEQNLNHDAMYWYRQDPGQGLRLIYYSQIVNDFQKGDIAEGYSVSREKKESFPLTVTSAQKNPTAFYLCASRTSGSPDTQYFGPGTRLTVL.

The CDR3 sequence is CASSLEGGSGTDTQYF. The CDR3 nucleotides are TGTGCCAGCAGCTTAGAGGGAGGGTCGGGCACAGATACGCAGTATTTT. The chain links TRBV7-9 to TRBJ2-3; 7 bases are shared with TRBD2. From germline, CDR1 is SEHNR and CDR2 FQNEAQ (reference sequence). This CDR3 spans 16 amino acids. The V and J ends lost 1 base and 1 base, in that order; junction bases with no gene match: 5.

The chain couples TRBV9 to TRBJ2-7; D possibly corresponds to TRBD2 (6 bases). This CDR3 region has 16 residues. Trimming stripped 0 bases from V and 1 base from J, with 14 bases between. CDR1 and CDR2 from the germline V gene are SGDLS and YYNGEE. CDR3 residues: CASSVEPAEGSYEQYF. For the CDR3, the DNA is TGTGCCAGCAGCGTAGAGCCAGCGGAGGGGTCCTACGAGCAGTACTTC.

The rearrangement joins TRBV6-2 or TRBV6-3 to TRBJ2-7; 10 nucleotides line up with TRBD2. Germline CDR1 is MNHEY and CDR2 is SVGEGT. With 6 bases clipped from V and 4 bases from J, the junction kept 6 bases outside the gene matches. The length of the CDR3 is 14 residues. The CDR3 protein is CASSYGTSEYEQYF. The CDR3 coding sequence is TGTGCCAGCAGCTATGGGACTAGCGAGTACGAGCAGTACTTC.

The CDR3 DNA is TGTGCCAGCAGCCCGGGACTAGCGGGAGGGATTCAAGAGACCCAGTACTTC. Its protein product is CASSPGLAGGIQETQYF. The chain joins TRBV7-2 to TRBJ2-5; 16 nucleotides line up with TRBD2. The ends lost 5 bases at V and 2 bases at J; junction bases unmatched: 5. The CDR3 totals 17 residues. Germline-derived CDR1 and CDR2 are SGHTA and FQGNSA.

Only a few counts were recorded for this clonotype. The J gene is TRBJ1-4, the V gene TRBV10-1; D unclear. Germline V gene data show CDR1 as WNHNN and CDR2 as SYGVQD (reference sequence). Trimming removed 8 bases from V and 8 bases from J, with 12 bases in between. The CDR3 length is 12 residues. The CDR3 DNA is TGCGCCAGCTCCGGATACGGCGAAAAACTGTTTTTT. This translates into CASSGYGEKLFF.

The chain recombines TRBV7-9 with TRBJ2-1, with 11 bases lining up with TRBD2. The CDR3 contains 15 residues. V was clipped by 5 bases and J by 6 bases; unmatched bases: 6. Germline V lookup: CDR1 SEHNR, CDR2 FQNEAQ (reference sequence). CDR3 DNA: TGTGCCAGCAGCGACCCTAGCGGGAGGCCCAATGAGCAGTTCTTC. This gives the protein CASSDPSGRPNEQFF.

This rearrangement joins TRBV20-1 to TRBJ1-1; a possible D gene is TRBD1 (6 bases). This CDR3 contains 13 residues. The ends were cut back, 6 bases at V and 1 base at J, with 12 bases in the middle. Germline values: CDR1 DFQATT, CDR2 SNEGSKA (reference sequence). CDR3 region: CSAQGTPNTEAFF. CDR3 nucleotides: TGCAGTGCCCAGGGGACACCGAACACTGAAGCTTTCTTT.

This clonotype appeared a few times. The rearrangement joins TRBV12-3 or TRBV12-4 to TRBJ2-7, with 7 bases fitting TRBD1. V shed 5 bases and J 3 bases; nucleotides not matched to a gene: 4. This CDR3 region has 13 residues. CDR3 DNA: TGTGCCAGCAGTAAGGGACAGCTCTACGAGCAGTACTTC. Translating it yields CASSKGQLYEQYF.

This clonotype has just a few counts. The chain uses TRBV6-6 and TRBJ2-5; D remains unclear. V lost 6 bases and J lost 3, with 8 bases in between. The CDR3 extends over 12 amino acids. In germline, CDR1 is MNHNY, CDR2 SVGAGI (reference sequence). CDR3 bases: TGTGCCAGCAGCTCAAGTGAAGAGACCCAGTACTTC. Translated: CASSSSEETQYF.

This sequence joins TRBV4-2 and TRBJ1-4, with D hard to call. CDR3 length: 15 residues. Germline V lookup: CDR1 LGHNA, CDR2 YNFKEQ. V lost 0 bases, J lost 5 bases, and 10 bases lay in between. The CDR3 DNA sequence: TGTGCCAGCAGCCAAGAGGGAGGTTCCAATGAAAAACTGTTTTTT. It specifies CASSQEGGSNEKLFF.

The sample holds a few counts of this clonotype. The chain is built from TRBV12-3 or TRBV12-4 and TRBJ2-2; D call uncertain. Trimming left V 4 bases short and J 2 bases short, with 8 bases between. This CDR3 has 14 residues. The DNA of the CDR3 is TGTGCCAGCAGTTCGAACAATAACACCGGGGAGCTGTTTTTT. Translation gives CASSSNNNTGELFF.

This clonotype was seen a few times. The chain has TRBV20-1 and TRBJ1-4; D is unclear. V shed 2 bases and J shed 0 bases, with 16 bases lying between them. The CDR3 runs to 17 residues. CDR1 is DFQATT and CDR2 is SNEGSKA in the germline V gene (reference sequence). Here the CDR3 DNA reads TGCAGTGCTAGATCCCTAATCCTCCTTGCAACTAATGAAAAACTGTTTTTT. Protein: CSARSLILLATNEKLFF.

This rearrangement joins TRBV4-2 to TRBJ2-5, with D tentatively TRBD2 (6 bases). Trimming pared 6 bases from V and 4 bases from J, leaving 18 bases between. The CDR3 is 15 amino acids. CDR1 and CDR2 from the germline V gene are LGHNA and YNFKEQ. The CDR3 nucleotides are TGTGCCAGCAGTCCCACTTCTGGGGGAGGAGAGACCCAGTACTTC. Its protein product is CASSPTSGGGETQYF.

The chain joins TRBV7-9 to TRBJ2-1; weak D call: TRBD2 (6 bases). The V end was cut by 5 bases, the J end by 5 bases, with 16 bases between. Germline CDR1 and CDR2: SEHNR and FQNEAQ (reference sequence). This CDR3 is 15 amino acids long. The CDR3 sequence: CASSTGLFHDNEQFF. The CDR3 nucleotides read TGTGCCAGCAGCACGGGACTCTTTCACGACAATGAGCAGTTCTTC.

V and J are TRBV12-3 or TRBV12-4 and TRBJ2-5; D remains ambiguous. The CDR3 has 14 residues. Trimming removed 4 bases from V and 5 bases from J, with 14 bases in between. The CDR3 protein is CASSSLPDRETQYF. In DNA, the CDR3 is TGTGCCAGCAGTTCCCTTCCCGATCGGGAGACCCAGTACTTC.

At least ten counts were recorded for this clonotype. The J gene is TRBJ2-3, the V gene TRBV20-1; D remains ambiguous. V dropped 0 bases and J dropped 0 bases, with 4 bases sitting between them. The germline V gene has CDR1 DFQATT and CDR2 SNEGSKA (reference sequence). CDR3 length: 13 amino acids. CDR3 sequence (DNA): TGCAGTGCTAGAGAGGGGAGCACAGATACGCAGTATTTT. Translated: CSAREGSTDTQYF.